In this sample, the clone carrying this T cell receptor (beta chain) turned up a few times. The antigen is unknown. V was clipped by 6 bases and J by 0 bases, with 11 bases between them. Per the germline V gene, CDR1 is KGHSH and CDR2 is LQKENI. The length of the CDR3 is 14 residues. Of the isolated RNA, all was reverse transcribed, and so the sequenced material was expressed TCRB transcripts. Measured with immunoSEQ multiplex PCR; TCRdb has only the in-frame clones, and not every one. The sample has some 400,000 clones, roughly 15% seen once; the top ten hold approximately 0.02%. It was via CD45RO/CCR7/CD25/CD127/CD95/CD27 that CD4+ naive, central memory, regulatory and stem cell-like memory cells were sorted. The entry originates in a study of beta chain features in type 1 diabetes. Study-wide points: Among all four CD4+ subsets, Type 1 diabetes patients had TCRB CDR3s that were moderately but significantly shorter.

The clonotype was recovered from a young woman in good health. Sequences were obtained from naive CD4+ T cells from blood. The chain carries TRBV18 and TRBJ1-1; maybe TRBD1 (6 bases). The CDR3 sequence: CASSQQGVNTEAFF. CDR3 nucleotides: TGTGCCAGCTCTCAACAGGGAGTGAACACTGAAGCTTTCTTT.